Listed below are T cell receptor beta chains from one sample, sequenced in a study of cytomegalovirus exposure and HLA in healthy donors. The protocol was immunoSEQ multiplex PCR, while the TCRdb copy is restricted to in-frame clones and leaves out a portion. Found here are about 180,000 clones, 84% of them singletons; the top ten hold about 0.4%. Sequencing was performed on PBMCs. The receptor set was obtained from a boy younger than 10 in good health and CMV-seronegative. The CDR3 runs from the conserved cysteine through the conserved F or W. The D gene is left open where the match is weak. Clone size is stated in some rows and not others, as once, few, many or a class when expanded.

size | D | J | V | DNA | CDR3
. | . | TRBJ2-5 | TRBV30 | TGTGCCTGGAGGACAGAAGAGACCCAGTACTTC | CAWRTEETQYF
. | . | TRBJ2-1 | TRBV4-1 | TGCGCCAGCAGCCAAGCCCCAGGGGGGAATGAGCAGTTCTTC | CASSQAPGGNEQFF
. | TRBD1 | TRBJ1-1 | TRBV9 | TGTGCCAGCAGCGTTACAGGGGTTGCTGAAGCTTTCTTT | CASSVTGVAEAFF
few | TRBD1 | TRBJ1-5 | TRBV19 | TGTGCCAGTAGTATAGGGGGTACAGGGGGCAAGGCCCAGCCCCAGCATTTT | CASSIGGTGGKAQPQHF
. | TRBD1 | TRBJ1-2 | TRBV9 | TGTGCCAGCAGCGTAGAGGGGACAGACTATGGCTACACCTTC | CASSVEGTDYGYTF
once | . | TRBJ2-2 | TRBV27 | TGTGCCAGTAGTACCGGGACATCGAACACCGGGGAGCTGTTTTTT | CASSTGTSNTGELFF
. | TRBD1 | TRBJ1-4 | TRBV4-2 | TGTGCCAGCAGCCAAGGTCGGACAGGGATGGGTGAAAAACTGTTTTTT | CASSQGRTGMGEKLFF
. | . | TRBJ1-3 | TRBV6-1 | TGTGCCACAGCCCAGGGATCGGGAAACACCATATATTTT | CATAQGSGNTIYF
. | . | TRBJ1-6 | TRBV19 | TGTGCCAGTAGCAGGATTGGTAATTCACCCCTCCACTTT | CASSRIGNSPLHF
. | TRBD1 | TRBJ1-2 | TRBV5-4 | TGTGCCAGCAGCCACATGACAGGGGACTATGGCTACACCTTC | CASSHMTGDYGYTF
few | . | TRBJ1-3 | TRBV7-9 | TGTGCCAGCAGCTTGTCGCAGGCTGGAAACACCATATATTTT | CASSLSQAGNTIYF
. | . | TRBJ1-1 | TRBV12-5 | TGTGCTAGTGGTTTGCCGGGGACAAGCATCATTGAAGCTTTCTTT | CASGLPGTSIIEAFF
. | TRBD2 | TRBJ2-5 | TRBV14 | TGTGCCAGCAGCCAAATGGGACTAAAGACCCAGTACTTC | CASSQMGLKTQYF
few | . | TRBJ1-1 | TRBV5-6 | TGTGCCAGCTCCCTGGCAGGTCAGGCGTTTATGAACACTGAAGCTTTCTTT | CASSLAGQAFMNTEAFF
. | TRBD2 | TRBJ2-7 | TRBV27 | TGTGCCAGCAGTGCCAGCGGGACTAGTCGCGAGCAGTACTTC | CASSASGTSREQYF
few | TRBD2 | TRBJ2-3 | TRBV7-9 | TGTGCCCTGGCTAGCGGGGCTCTCACAGATACGCAGTATTTT | CALASGALTDTQYF